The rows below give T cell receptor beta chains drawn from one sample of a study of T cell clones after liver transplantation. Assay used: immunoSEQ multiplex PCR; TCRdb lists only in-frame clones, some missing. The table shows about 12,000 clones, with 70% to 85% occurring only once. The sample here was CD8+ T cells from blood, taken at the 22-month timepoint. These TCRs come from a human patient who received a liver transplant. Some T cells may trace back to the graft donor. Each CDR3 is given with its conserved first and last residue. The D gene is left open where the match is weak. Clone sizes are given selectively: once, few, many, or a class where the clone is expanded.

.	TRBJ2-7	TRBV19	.	TGTGCCAGTAGTAAGGAGCTCCCGGTGGAGCAGTACTTC	CASSKELPVEQYF
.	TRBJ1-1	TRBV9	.	TGTGCCAGCAGCGGAGGCGTCGGGAGGGGTGAAGCTTTCTTT	CASSGGVGRGEAFF
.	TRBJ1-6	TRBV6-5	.	TGTGCCAGCAGTTACTCTCCTCCTGTCCCCCATTCACCCCTCCACTTT	CASSYSPPVPHSPLHF
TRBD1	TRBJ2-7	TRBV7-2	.	TGTGCCAGCAGCTCCAGGGGGCACTCCTACGAGCAGTACTTC	CASSSRGHSYEQYF
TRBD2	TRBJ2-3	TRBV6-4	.	TGTGCCAGCTCCCCCTCAGCGGGGGGCACAGATACGCAGTATTTT	CASSPSAGGTDTQYF
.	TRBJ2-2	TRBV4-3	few	TGCGCCAGCAGCCAGGGGACGGCGAACACCGGGGAGCTGTTTTTT	CASSQGTANTGELFF
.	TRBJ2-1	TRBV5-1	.	TGCGCCAGTGCCCCCCCCTCGTCGTACCATGAGCAGTTCTTC	CASAPPSSYHEQFF
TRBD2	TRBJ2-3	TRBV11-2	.	TGTGCCAGCACCCTAGGACGGGGGGGCACAGATACGCAGTATTTT	CASTLGRGGTDTQYF
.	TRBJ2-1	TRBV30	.	TGTGCCTGGTCCGACGGGAGTAAGCAGTTCTTC	CAWSDGSKQFF
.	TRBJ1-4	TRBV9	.	TGTGCCAGCAACTTAGACGGGACTGGAAATGAAAAACTGTTTTTT	CASNLDGTGNEKLFF
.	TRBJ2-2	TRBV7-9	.	TGTGCCAGCAGCTTAGGCAGGACGCCCGGGGAGCTGTTTTTT	CASSLGRTPGELFF
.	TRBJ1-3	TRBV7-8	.	TGTGCCAGCAGCTTAGCTGGCGCCTACACCATATATTTT	CASSLAGAYTIYF
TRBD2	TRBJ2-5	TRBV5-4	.	TGTGCCAGCCGGGCCGGGACTAGCGAGACCCAGTACTTC	CASRAGTSETQYF
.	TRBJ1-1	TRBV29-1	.	TGCAGCGTTGAAGATCCGGGACACTGGCCAGAAGCTTTCTTT	CSVEDPGHWPEAFF
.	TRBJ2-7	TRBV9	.	TGTGCCAGCAGCCCCACACAGGGATCCTACGAGCAGTACTTC	CASSPTQGSYEQYF
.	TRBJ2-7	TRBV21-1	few	TGTGCCAGCAGCAGTCCCGGGACTAGCGGTGACTCCTACGAGCAGTACTTC	CASSSPGTSGDSYEQYF
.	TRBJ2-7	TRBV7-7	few	TGTGCTAGCAGCTTGGGGCAGGGAAACTACGAGCAGTACTTC	CASSLGQGNYEQYF
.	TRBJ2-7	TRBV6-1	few	TGTGCCAGCATCCAGGAGGGTAGCGCCCACGAGCAGTACTTC	CASIQEGSAHEQYF
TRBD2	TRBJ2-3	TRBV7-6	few	TGTGCCAGCAGCTTAAAACTAGCGGAAGGTACAGATACGCAGTATTTT	CASSLKLAEGTDTQYF
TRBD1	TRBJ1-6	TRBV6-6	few	TGTGCCAGCAACACAGGGGGTTGGCCCCTCCACTTT	CASNTGGWPLHF
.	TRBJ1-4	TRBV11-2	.	TGTGCCAGCAGCATCCGGGGTGACCTCCGAGAAAAACTGTTTTTT	CASSIRGDLREKLFF
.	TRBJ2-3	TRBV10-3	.	TGTGCCATCAGAAGACAGCGACCCACAGATACGCAGTATTTT	CAIRRQRPTDTQYF
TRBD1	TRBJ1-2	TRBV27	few	TGTGCCAGCGGCCCACAGGGGACAGATGGCTACACCTTC	CASGPQGTDGYTF
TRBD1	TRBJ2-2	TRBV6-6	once	TGTGCCAGCAGTTACGATCAGGGGGAAAACGGGGAGCTGTTTTTT	CASSYDQGENGELFF
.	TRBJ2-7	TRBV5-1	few	TGCGCCAGCAGCCAAGATAGGGGGAGCTCCTACGAGCAGTACTTC	CASSQDRGSSYEQYF
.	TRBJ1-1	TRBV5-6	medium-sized	TGTGCCAGCAGCCGAGGTCATGCCGGGATTGGAGCTTTCTTT	CASSRGHAGIGAFF
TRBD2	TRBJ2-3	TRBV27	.	TGTGCCAGCAGCCTAGCGGGAGTCGGAGATACGCAGTATTTT	CASSLAGVGDTQYF
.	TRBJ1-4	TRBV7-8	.	TGTGCCAGCAGCTTCAACGAGGGAAATGAAAAACTGTTTTTT	CASSFNEGNEKLFF
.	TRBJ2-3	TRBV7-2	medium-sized	TGTGCCAGCGCCCCGGGACCCGGCACAGATACGCAGTATTTT	CASAPGPGTDTQYF
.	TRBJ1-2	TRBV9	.	TGTGCCAGCAGCGTAGGAGGGGACTATGGCTACACCTTC	CASSVGGDYGYTF
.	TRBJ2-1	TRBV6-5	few	TGTGCCAGCAGTTTTAGCAATGAGCAGTTCTTC	CASSFSNEQFF
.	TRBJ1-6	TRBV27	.	TGTGCCAGCAGTTTTGGTGTGGATTCACCCCTCCACTTT	CASSFGVDSPLHF
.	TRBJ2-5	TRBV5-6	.	TGTGCCAGCAGTGTGAGGTTTGGGGGGATAGCGGAGACCCAGTACTTC	CASSVRFGGIAETQYF
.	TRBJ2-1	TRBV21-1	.	TGTGCCAGCAGCAAAGTTTTGATCAGGGTTTTGATCAATGAGCAGTTCTTC	CASSKVLIRVLINEQFF
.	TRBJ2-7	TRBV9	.	TGTGCCAGCAGCGTAGCGCTTCCCTACGAGCAGTACTTC	CASSVALPYEQYF
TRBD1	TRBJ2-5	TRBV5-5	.	TGTGCCAGCAGCTTGGGGACAGGGGTTGGTGAGACCCAGTACTTC	CASSLGTGVGETQYF
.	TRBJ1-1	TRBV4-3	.	TGCGCCAGCAGCCAAGACGGGAACACTGAAGCTTTCTTT	CASSQDGNTEAFF
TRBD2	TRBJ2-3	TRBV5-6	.	TGTGCCAGCAGCTTAATTAGGACTAGGGATCCAGATACGCAGTATTTT	CASSLIRTRDPDTQYF
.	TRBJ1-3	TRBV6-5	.	TGTGCCAGCAGCTACGGAACCCAAGGAAACACCATATATTTT	CASSYGTQGNTIYF
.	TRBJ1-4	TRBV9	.	TGTGCCAGCAGCGTAGGGAGTAATTTAGAAAAACTGTTTTTT	CASSVGSNLEKLFF
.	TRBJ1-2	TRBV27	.	TGTGCCAGCAGTACTTACCGACAGGACTATGGCTACACCTTC	CASSTYRQDYGYTF
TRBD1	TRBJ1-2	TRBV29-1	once	TGCAGCGTTGAGTCGGGACAGGTTAACTATGGCTACACCTTC	CSVESGQVNYGYTF
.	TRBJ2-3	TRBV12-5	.	TGTGCTAGTGGTTTGGACATTGGGGCGGGGACTCAAGGAGATACGCAGTATTTT	CASGLDIGAGTQGDTQYF
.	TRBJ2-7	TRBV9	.	TGTGCCAGCAGCGTGGGTAACCCTGGGGAGCAGTACTTC	CASSVGNPGEQYF
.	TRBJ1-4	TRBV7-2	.	TGTGCCAGCAGCTTAGAGTTTCCAGGGAGTATTGAAAAACTGTTTTTT	CASSLEFPGSIEKLFF
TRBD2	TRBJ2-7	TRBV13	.	TGTGCCAGCAGCTTAGGGCAGCGGGGGGACGCCTCCTACGAGCAGTACTTC	CASSLGQRGDASYEQYF
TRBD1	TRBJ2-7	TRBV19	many	TGTGCCAGTAGACCAAAGCAGGGGGCGTTATACGAGCAGTACTTC	CASRPKQGALYEQYF
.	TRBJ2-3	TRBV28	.	TGTGCCAGCAGTTCCTCTAGCACAGATACGCAGTATTTT	CASSSSSTDTQYF
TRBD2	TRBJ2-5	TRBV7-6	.	TGTGCCAGCAGCCTAGCGGGAGAGACCCAGTACTTC	CASSLAGETQYF
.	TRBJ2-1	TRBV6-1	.	TGTGCCAGCAGTTATGGGGTGGACAATGAGCAGTTCTTC	CASSYGVDNEQFF